One TCR beta chain is described in this entry. No antigen is known for it. There are no base qualities to consult, and no much larger clone falls within one base. The data are from a study of control samples from healthy donors and cancer patients (dated by TCRdb to about 2020). There are 13 amino acids in the CDR3, from cysteine to phenylalanine inclusive. The CDR3 DNA has 39 bases and is translated from base 1. The germline V gene gives CDR1 as MNHEY and CDR2 as SVGAGI. V loses 6 bases, J loses 0 bases, and the germline ends lie 8 bases apart. Library creation used the immunoSEQ multiplex PCR assay. TCRdb obtained this table from immuneACCESS and retained in-frame rearrangements with V and J assigned. These tables miss some clones; where compared with another copy, unresolved V genes account for less than half of the shortfall, and the remainder is unexplained. The table for this sample lists roughly 200,000 clones; roughly nine tenths of them were counted only once. 1.5% to 2% of the sample lies in the top ten.

This sequence originates from a young man in good health. Sample: blood. The V gene is TRBV6-5 and the J gene is TRBJ1-1; too little of a D gene remains to name it. The CDR3 region has the sequence CASRPELNTEAFF. DNA sequence: TGTGCCAGCAGGCCGGAACTGAACACTGAAGCTTTCTTT.